This T cell receptor (beta chain) was retrieved from a study of T cells expressing NK-cell markers. The overall study: Serological testing identified seven of the eight sequenced donors as HCMV-seropositive and one as seronegative.

The CDR3 sequence is 16 residues long. CDR1 is SGHRS, CDR2 YFSETQ, per germline. General study points: Uncertainty persisted over the HCMV specificity of expanded NKG2C+ T cell clones.

In generating TCR beta cDNA, 5'RACE template switching with UMIs was used. TCRdb reprocessed the 5' RACE reads and stores each CDR3 protein as one record, lacking DNA. The listing contains approximately 440,000 distinct CDR3 sequences. With respect to this clonotype: Its antigen is as yet unknown.

This rearrangement joins TRBV5-1 to TRBJ2-1; the TRBD1 assignment by TCRdb is unverifiable without DNA. The clonotype was recovered from a woman in her fifties or sixties in good health. Material: blood T cells: a sorted CD56 or NKG2C T cell subset, CD4+ or CD8+ T cells, or bulk PBMC T cells (not recorded which). The CDR3 here is CASSARWTGGYNEQFF.